This TCR beta chain was recorded in a study of blood T cell repertoires in COVID-19. Profiling relied on immunoSEQ multiplex PCR, and the TCRdb table lists in-frame clones only, not all of them. The table lists over 150,000 clones, roughly 91% of them singletons. The CDR3 runs 15 residues. In germline, CDR1 is SGHTA, CDR2 FQGNSA. J lost 7 bases, V lost 2 bases, and 7 bases had no gene match. The TCR comes from a man aged 50 to 59 who had recovered from COVID-19. This sequence joins TRBV7-2 and TRBJ2-2; the match to TRBD2 covers 7 bases. The sequencing input was peripheral blood. The CDR3 spells CASSLRIGEGGELFF. The DNA for the CDR3 is TGTGCCAGCAGCTTAAGAATAGGGGAGGGCGGGGAGCTGTTTTTT.